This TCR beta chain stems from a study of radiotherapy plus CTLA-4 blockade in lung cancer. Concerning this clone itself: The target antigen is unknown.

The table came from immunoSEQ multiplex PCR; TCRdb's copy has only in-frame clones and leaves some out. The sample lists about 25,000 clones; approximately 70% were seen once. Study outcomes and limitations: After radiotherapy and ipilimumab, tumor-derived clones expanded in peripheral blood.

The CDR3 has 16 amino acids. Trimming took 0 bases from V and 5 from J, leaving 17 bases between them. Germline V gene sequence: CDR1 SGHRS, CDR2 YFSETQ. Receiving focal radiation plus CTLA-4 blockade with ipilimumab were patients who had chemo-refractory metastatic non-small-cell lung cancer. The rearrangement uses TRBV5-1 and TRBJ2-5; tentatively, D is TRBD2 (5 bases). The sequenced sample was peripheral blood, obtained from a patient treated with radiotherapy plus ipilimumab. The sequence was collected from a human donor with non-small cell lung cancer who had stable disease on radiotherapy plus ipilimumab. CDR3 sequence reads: CASSLAPGGYGETQYF. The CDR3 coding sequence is TGCGCCAGCAGCTTGGCCCCGGGCGGGTATGGGGAGACCCAGTACTTC.